The 20 T cell receptor beta chains presented below share a single source sample, sequenced in a study of blood T cells in healthy people across ages. Primers used in a second PCR of roughly 7 to 11 cycles were a sample-barcoded 5' primer and a J-beta primer mix. Each CDR3 protein is one row after TCRdb ran MiXCR on the 5' RACE reads. This sample has hundreds of thousands of distinct CDR3 sequences; about 55% occur once, and the top ten carry 45% to 65%. Material for sequencing was blood. These receptors were obtained from a man in his fifties or sixties in good health.

This chain joins TRBV6-5 and TRBJ2-4; 9 bases match TRBD1. The length of the CDR3 is 14 residues. After removal of 6 bases from V and 6 bases from J, the junction contained 6 bases not matched to a gene. The germline V gene has CDR1 MNHEY and CDR2 SVGAGI. Written as DNA, the CDR3 is TGTGCCAGCAGACCGGACAGGGGACCAAACATTCAGTACTTC. Protein sequence: CASRPDRGPNIQYF.

The chain couples TRBV2 to TRBJ2-5, with TRBD1 as a possible D gene (5 bases). The J call may not be correct, given that the DNA end is closer to TRBJ2-7. Germline values: CDR1 SNHLY, CDR2 FYNNEI. This CDR3 has 11 residues. DNA for the CDR3: TGTGCCAGCAAGGGGACCTACGAGCAGTACTTC. Translating gives CASKGTYEQYF.

This clonotype has only a few counts. The chain couples TRBV12-3 or TRBV12-4 to TRBJ2-3, with 7 bases matching TRBD2. V shed 10 bases and J 10 bases; nucleotides not matched to a gene: 14. This CDR3 is built from 13 residues. The CDR3 DNA sequence: TGTGCCACTACTGGAGGGGCGGGGGATGCGCAGTATTTT. It codes for CATTGGAGDAQYF.

V usage is TRBV12-5 and J usage is TRBJ2-1; TRBD1 matches 10 bases. The assigned J gene may be wrong: the sequence end matches TRBJ2-7 better. Germline CDR1 LGHNT, CDR2 FRNRAP. This CDR3 contains 15 residues. The CDR3, as DNA: TGTGCTAGTGGTCACGACAGGGGGCGATACAATGAGCAGTACTTC. It translates to CASGHDRGRYNEQYF.

This clonotype has more than one count but fewer than ten. The genes are TRBV5-6 and TRBJ2-7; perhaps TRBD1 as D (7 bases). V dropped 4 bases and J dropped 11 bases, with 19 bases sitting between them. The CDR3 length is 13 residues. Per germline, CDR1 SGHDT and CDR2 YYEEEE. CDR3 region: CASSGGQGVHEYF. CDR3 nucleotides: TGTGCCAGCAGCGGAGGGCAGGGGGTTCATGAGTACTTC.

Of note for this clonotype: At one end the junction does not follow the germline gene, possibly because of a read error. J is TRBJ2-3 and V is TRBV20-1; tentatively, D is TRBD2 (6 bases). Germline loops: CDR1 DFQATT, CDR2 SNEGSKA (reference sequence). The CDR3 has 14 amino acids. As DNA, the CDR3 is TGCAGTGCTTGCCCGGGACTCTACACAGGTACGCAGTATTTT. Amino acid sequence: CSACPGLYTGTQYF.

The V gene is TRBV30, the J gene TRBJ1-6, with 8 bases that match TRBD1. J lost 6 bases, V lost 4 bases, and 11 bases had no gene match. The CDR3 has 16 amino acids. Germline-derived CDR1 and CDR2 are GTSNPN and SVGIG (reference sequence). The CDR3 sequence is CAWNPPGTGRNSPLHF. The CDR3 coding sequence is TGTGCCTGGAACCCCCCTGGGACAGGACGTAATTCACCCCTCCACTTT.

V is TRBV28 and J is TRBJ2-3; no clear D. The CDR3 has 12 residues. Germline loops: CDR1 MDHEN, CDR2 SYDVKM. Between the trimmed V and J ends, which lost 6 bases and 12 bases, there was a span of 16 bases. The CDR3 DNA sequence: TGTGCCAGCAGCCCCCCGGCCCCCCCCCAGTATTTT. Amino acid sequence: CASSPPAPPQYF.

This chain uses TRBV6-1 with TRBJ2-1, with D perhaps given as TRBD1 or TRBD2 (6 bases each). The CDR3 has 15 residues. Germline V lookup: CDR1 MNHNS, CDR2 SASEGT. The V gene lost 7 bases and the J gene lost 8 bases, with 21 bases spanning the gap. The CDR3 bases are TGTGCCAGCACCACAGACTGGGGGCGGAGGGATGAGCAGTTCTTC. Residues: CASTTDWGRRDEQFF.

The chain couples TRBV5-1 to TRBJ2-3; no definite D call. Deletions cut 0 bases from V and 1 base from J, with 9 bases between. The germline gives CDR1 SGHRS, CDR2 YFSETQ. CDR3 length: 15 residues. CDR3 protein: CASSLGTARTDTQYF. Written as DNA, the CDR3 is TGCGCCAGCAGCTTGGGCACAGCCCGCACAGATACGCAGTATTTT.

The J gene is TRBJ1-6, the V gene TRBV6-5, with D possibly matching TRBD1 (5 bases). V was trimmed by 6 bases and J by 7 bases, leaving 13 bases between them. The germline V gene has CDR1 MNHEY and CDR2 SVGAGI. CDR3 length: 14 amino acids. The CDR3 nucleotides are TGTGCCAGCAGCCCCCGAAGGGGCAATTCACCCCTCCACTTT. This codes for CASSPRRGNSPLHF.

V usage is TRBV28 and J usage is TRBJ2-3; D may match TRBD1 or TRBD2 (5 bases each). CDR3 length: 14 amino acids. The germline V gene has CDR1 MDHEN and CDR2 SYDVKM. Trimming removed 4 bases at V and 4 bases at J, with 12 bases between. CDR3 bases: TGTGCCAGCAGTTCGCACGGGACCCCAGATACGCAGTATTTT. Translated, it gives CASSSHGTPDTQYF.

The chain employs TRBV7-2 and TRBJ2-7; TRBD1 matches 10 bases. Looked up from germline, CDR1 is SGHTA and CDR2 is FQGNSA. CDR3 length: 17 amino acids. The J segment lost 5 bases and the V segment lost 5 bases, leaving 15 bases of the junction unmatched. CDR3 region: CASSLPPGQGSGHEQYF. In DNA form, the CDR3 reads TGTGCCAGCAGCCTCCCCCCGGGACAGGGGTCAGGCCACGAGCAGTACTTC.

There are a few counts of this clonotype. The chain recombines TRBV5-1 with TRBJ2-5; D perhaps matches TRBD2 (6 bases). V lost 2 bases to trimming and J lost 2 bases, with 7 bases between them. The length of the CDR3 is 13 residues. Germline V gene lookup returns CDR1 SGHRS and CDR2 YFSETQ. In DNA, the CDR3 is TGCGCCAGCAGCTTCGGGGGTCAAGAGACCCAGTACTTC. It specifies CASSFGGQETQYF.

This clonotype was seen at least ten times. This chain uses TRBV29-1 with TRBJ2-1, with 14 nucleotides matching TRBD2. This CDR3 contains 14 residues. J was trimmed by 6 bases and V by 8 bases; bases with no gene match: 6. The germline gives CDR1 SQVTM, CDR2 ANQGSEA. The CDR3 DNA is TGCAGCTCTAAGACTAGCGGGAGGGCCAATGAGCAGTTCTTC. Translated, it gives CSSKTSGRANEQFF.

The chain couples TRBV27 to TRBJ2-6, with a possible D match to TRBD1 (5 bases). The CDR3 covers 15 residues. The germline V gene has CDR1 MNHEY and CDR2 SMNVEV (reference sequence). Trimming cost V 8 bases and J 2 bases, with 13 bases left between them. CDR3 residues: CASPTPGTGANVLTF. The CDR3 DNA follows: TGTGCCAGCCCTACCCCAGGGACTGGGGCCAACGTCCTGACTTTC.

The genes are TRBV12-3 or TRBV12-4 and TRBJ2-1, with a tentative D call TRBD2 (5 bases). V lost 5 bases, J lost 2 bases, and 13 bases lay in between. The CDR3 totals 15 residues. The CDR3 spells CASSDYRHPYNEQFF. The CDR3 DNA reads as TGTGCCAGCAGTGACTACCGACACCCCTACAATGAGCAGTTCTTC.

On this clonotype itself: Mismatch with germline at one junction end may stem from a read error. The V and J genes are TRBV29-1 and TRBJ2-5; D might be TRBD1 or TRBD2, each matching 5 bases. CDR3 size: 15 residues. Germline-derived CDR1 and CDR2 are SQVTM and ANQGSEA. CDR3 in DNA: TGCAGTGTTGACCTCGTGGGACCCCTTGACACTAAGCAGTACTTC. It encodes CSVDLVGPLDTKQYF.

The chain links TRBV29-1 to TRBJ2-3; a weak D match, TRBD1 (6 bases). The CDR3 has 13 amino acids. V lost 6 bases to trimming and J lost 2 bases, with 12 bases between them. The germline V gene has CDR1 SQVTM and CDR2 ANQGSEA. The CDR3 region is CSVKGVITDTQYF. DNA of the CDR3: TGCAGCGTGAAGGGGGTGATCACAGATACGCAGTATTTT.

This clonotype appeared a few times. The chain has TRBV12-3 or TRBV12-4 and TRBJ2-5; D not resolved. The end of the DNA fits TRBJ2-7 better, so the J call may be wrong. The CDR3 is 13 amino acids. CDR3 nucleotides: TGTGCCAGCAGGGGTAGCCGGACCCTCGAGCAGTACTTC. Residues: CASRGSRTLEQYF.